The 2 T cell receptor beta chains reported below all come from one sample, sequenced in a study of OX40 agonist ivuxolimab in advanced cancers. Clones were read by immunoSEQ multiplex PCR, and TCRdb kept only the in-frame ones, dropping some. The sample consists of about 120,000 clones, around 91% of them appearing once. Here the sequenced sample was CD4+ or CD8+ T cells sorted from blood, taken in a trial of the OX40 agonist ivuxolimab. These receptors all come from an adult with an advanced solid tumor such as melanoma, head and neck, liver or kidney cancer.

The rearrangement links TRBV4-2 to TRBJ1-6; 10 bases match TRBD1. This CDR3 spans 14 amino acids. Germline V gene lookup returns CDR1 LGHNA and CDR2 YNFKEQ. Trimming at V came to 6 bases and at J to 7 bases, leaving 3 bases not matched to a gene. CDR3 loop: CASSMGQGNSPLHF. CDR3 bases: TGTGCCAGCAGTATGGGACAGGGGAATTCACCCCTCCACTTT.

This rearrangement joins TRBV30 to TRBJ2-1, with D possibly being TRBD1 or TRBD2 (6 bases each). The length of the CDR3 is 16 residues. Germline values: CDR1 GTSNPN, CDR2 SVGIG (reference sequence). V lost 2 bases and J 0 bases, leaving 14 bases between the germline ends. The CDR3 is CAWSSWRGISYNEQFF. The CDR3 nucleotides read TGTGCCTGGAGTTCCTGGAGGGGGATCTCCTACAATGAGCAGTTCTTC.